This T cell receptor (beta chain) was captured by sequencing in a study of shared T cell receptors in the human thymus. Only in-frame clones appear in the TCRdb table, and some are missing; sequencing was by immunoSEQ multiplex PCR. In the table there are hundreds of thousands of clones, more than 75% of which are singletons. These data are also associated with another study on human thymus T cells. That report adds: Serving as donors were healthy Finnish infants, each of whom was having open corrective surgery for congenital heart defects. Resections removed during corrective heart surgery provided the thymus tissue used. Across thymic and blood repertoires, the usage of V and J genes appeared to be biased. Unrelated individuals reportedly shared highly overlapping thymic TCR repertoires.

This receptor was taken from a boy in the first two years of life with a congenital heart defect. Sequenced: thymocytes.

CDR3 sequence reads: CATSRDRIKGARTEAFF. DNA for the CDR3: TGTGCCACCAGCAGAGATCGGATTAAAGGGGCGAGGACTGAAGCTTTCTTT. The chain combines TRBV15 with TRBJ1-1; perhaps TRBD1 as D (5 bases). Germline CDR1 is LNHNV and CDR2 is YYDKDF (reference sequence). Trimming removed 0 bases from V and 5 bases from J, with 19 bases in between. The CDR3 is made up of 17 amino acids.